A single TCR beta chain is shown here with its context. The target of this receptor is not known. No base quality information exists; no much larger clone differs at one position. This specimen belongs to a study of OX40 agonist ivuxolimab in advanced cancers. Regarding the research as a whole: Ivuxolimab, which targeted the costimulatory receptor OX40 (CD134), was an agonistic, fully human IgG2 monoclonal antibody. Intravenous ivuxolimab was administered to patients every 2 weeks at six dose levels: 0.01, 0.1, 0.3, 1.5, 3 and 10 mg/kg. Among the 52 dose-escalation patients, approximately 20 had hepatocellular carcinoma, 15 or so melanoma, 9 renal cell carcinoma and 9 head and neck cancer. In the dose-escalation cohort, around four fifths of patients were male, and the mean age was roughly 60 years with a range of roughly 23 to 79. Prior anti-PD-1, anti-PD-L1 or anti-CTLA-4 therapy was permitted, and 40% to 50% of dose-escalation patients had received checkpoint inhibitors. Partial responses occurred in three dose-escalation patients, of whom one had hepatocellular carcinoma and two had cutaneous melanoma. The purpose of peripheral TCRbeta sequencing was to test whether ivuxolimab changed TCR sequence diversity and led to clonal T-cell expansion. The monotherapy dose-escalation portion (N ≈ 52 patients) of the phase I ivuxolimab trial is reported in the paper.

The study at large found these results: The antigen specificity of the peripheral T cells that underwent clonal expansion was not determined. Partial responders in the 0.1-3.0 mg/kg groups had among the lowest normalized peripheral clonal expansion, especially among CD8+ T cells. Low levels of normalized T-cell clonal expansion were also seen in some nonresponding patients. After ivuxolimab, CD8+ T cells had more expanded clones than CD4+ T cells on average. At doses of 0.1 to 3.0 mg/kg, clonal expansion of both CD4+ and CD8+ blood T cells was observed from baseline to week 6.

Patients with autoimmune disease history or receiving systemic immunosuppression were excluded from the trial. Peripheral blood for TCR sequencing was collected from all dose cohorts at baseline, on cycle 4 day 1, and on cycle 7 day 1. The samples were taken from a phase I, first-in-human, multicenter, open-label dose-escalation trial of ivuxolimab. Adults with locally advanced or metastatic melanoma, renal cell carcinoma, hepatocellular carcinoma or head and neck squamous cell carcinoma were enrolled in the trial. Before TCR sequencing, CD4+ and CD8+ T cells were separately sorted from peripheral blood. The cysteine opens and the phenylalanine closes a CDR3 of 14 amino acids. Left in the record is the CDR3 DNA by itself, 42 bases read in frame from the first base. V is trimmed back by 5 bases and J by 7 bases, and the junction contains 7 bases that no gene match accounts for. CDR1 MNHEY and CDR2 SMNVEV were looked up in the germline V gene (reference sequence).

Genomic DNA was extracted from sorted cells for sequencing of the TCRbeta CDR3 region. The immunoSEQ Assay was used for sequencing of TCRbeta CDR3 regions. This is the immuneACCESS table as TCRdb keeps it, with only in-frame sequences that have V and J called. A part of the clones is gone; compared with another copy, unresolved V genes explain less than half, and the rest is unexplained. Recorded for this sample are about 71,000 clones; roughly nine tenths of them occurred a single time. Jointly, the top ten make up 13% to 15% of the sample. The sample was CD4+ or CD8+ T cells sorted from blood, taken in a trial of the OX40 agonist ivuxolimab. The sequence was collected from an adult with an advanced solid tumor such as melanoma, head and neck, liver or kidney cancer. Recombination connected TRBV27 to TRBJ1-1; TRBD1 lines up with 10 middle nucleotides. The encoded CDR3 is CASSMTGTGVEAFF. The nucleotides are TGTGCCAGCAGTATGACCGGGACAGGGGTTGAAGCTTTCTTT.